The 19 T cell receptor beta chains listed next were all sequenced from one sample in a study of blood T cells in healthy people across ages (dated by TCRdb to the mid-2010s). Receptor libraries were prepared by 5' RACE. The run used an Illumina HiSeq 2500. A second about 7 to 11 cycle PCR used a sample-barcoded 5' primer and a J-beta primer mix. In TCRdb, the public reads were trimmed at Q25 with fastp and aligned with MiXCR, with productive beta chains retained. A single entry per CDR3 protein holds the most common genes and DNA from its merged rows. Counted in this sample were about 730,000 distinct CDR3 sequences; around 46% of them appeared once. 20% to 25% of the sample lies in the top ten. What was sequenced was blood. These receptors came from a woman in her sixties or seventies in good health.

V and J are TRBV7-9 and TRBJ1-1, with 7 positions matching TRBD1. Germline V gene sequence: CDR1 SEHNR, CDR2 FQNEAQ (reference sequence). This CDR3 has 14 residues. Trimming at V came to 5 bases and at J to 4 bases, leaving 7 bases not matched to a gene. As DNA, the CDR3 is TGTGCCAGCAGCCCCGACAGGGACGGCACTGAAGCTTTCTTT. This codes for CASSPDRDGTEAFF.

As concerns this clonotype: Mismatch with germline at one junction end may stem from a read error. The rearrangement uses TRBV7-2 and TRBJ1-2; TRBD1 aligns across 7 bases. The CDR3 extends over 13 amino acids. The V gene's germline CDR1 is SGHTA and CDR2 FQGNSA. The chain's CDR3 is CVSSLETGYGYTF. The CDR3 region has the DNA TGTGTCAGCAGCCTAGAGACAGGGTATGGCTACACCTTC.

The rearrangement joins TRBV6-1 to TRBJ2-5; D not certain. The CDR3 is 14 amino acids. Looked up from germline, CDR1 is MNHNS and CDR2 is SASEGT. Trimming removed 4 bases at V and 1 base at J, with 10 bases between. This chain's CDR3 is CASSGRDPQETQYF. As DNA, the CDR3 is TGTGCCAGCAGTGGTCGTGATCCCCAAGAGACCCAGTACTTC.

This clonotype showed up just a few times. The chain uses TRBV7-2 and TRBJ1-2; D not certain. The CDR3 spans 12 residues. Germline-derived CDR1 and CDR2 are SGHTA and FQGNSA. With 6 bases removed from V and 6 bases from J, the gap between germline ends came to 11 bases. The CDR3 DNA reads TGTGCCAGCAGAGGATCCAAGGATGGCTACACCTTC. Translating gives CASRGSKDGYTF.

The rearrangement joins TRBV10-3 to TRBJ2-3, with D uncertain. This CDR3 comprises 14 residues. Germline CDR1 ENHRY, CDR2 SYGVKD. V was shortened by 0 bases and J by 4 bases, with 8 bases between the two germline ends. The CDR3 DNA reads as TGTGCCATCAGTGAGTCGACCAGCCCAGATACGCAGTATTTT. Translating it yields CAISESTSPDTQYF.

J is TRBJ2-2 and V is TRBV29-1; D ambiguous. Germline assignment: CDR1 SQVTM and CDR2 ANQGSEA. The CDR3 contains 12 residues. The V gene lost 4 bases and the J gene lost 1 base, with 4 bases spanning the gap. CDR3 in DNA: TGCAGCGTTGCGGGGAACACCGGGGAGCTGTTTTTT. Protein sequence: CSVAGNTGELFF.

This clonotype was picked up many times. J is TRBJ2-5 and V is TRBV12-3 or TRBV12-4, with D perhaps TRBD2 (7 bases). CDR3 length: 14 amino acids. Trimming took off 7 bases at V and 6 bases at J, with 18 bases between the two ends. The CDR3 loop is CASTLPGGPKTQYF. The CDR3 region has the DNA TGTGCCAGCACCCTCCCCGGGGGGCCGAAGACCCAGTACTTC.

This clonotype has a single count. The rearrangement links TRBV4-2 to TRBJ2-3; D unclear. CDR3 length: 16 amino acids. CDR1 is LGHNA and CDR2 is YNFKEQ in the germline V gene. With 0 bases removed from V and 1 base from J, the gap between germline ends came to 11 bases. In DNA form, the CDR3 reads TGTGCCAGCAGCCAAGATCCCAGTATTGGCACAGATACGCAGTATTTT. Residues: CASSQDPSIGTDTQYF.

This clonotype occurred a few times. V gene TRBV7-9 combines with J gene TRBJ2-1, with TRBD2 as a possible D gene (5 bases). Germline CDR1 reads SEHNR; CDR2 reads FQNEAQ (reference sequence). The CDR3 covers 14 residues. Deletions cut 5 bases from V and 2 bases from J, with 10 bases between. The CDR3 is CASSTGITYNEQFF. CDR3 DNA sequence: TGTGCCAGCAGCACCGGGATAACCTACAATGAGCAGTTCTTC.

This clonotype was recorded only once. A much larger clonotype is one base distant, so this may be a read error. CDR3 amino acids: CASSGGASEGEQYF. In DNA form, the CDR3 reads TGTGCCAGCAGCGGGGGGGCTAGTGAGGGTGAGCAGTACTTC. V gene TRBV11-3 combines with J gene TRBJ2-5, with TRBD2 as a possible D gene (7 bases). Per the germline V gene, CDR1 is SGHNT and CDR2 is YENEEA. The V and J ends lost 5 bases and 11 bases respectively, with 21 bases between them. The CDR3 runs 14 residues.

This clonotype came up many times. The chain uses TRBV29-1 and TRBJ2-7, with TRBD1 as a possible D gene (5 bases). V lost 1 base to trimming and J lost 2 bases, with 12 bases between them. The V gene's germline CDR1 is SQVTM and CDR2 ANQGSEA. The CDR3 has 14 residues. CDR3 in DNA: TGCAGCGTTGAAGGGCAGGGCCCCCCCTACGAGCAGTACTTC. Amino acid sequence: CSVEGQGPPYEQYF.

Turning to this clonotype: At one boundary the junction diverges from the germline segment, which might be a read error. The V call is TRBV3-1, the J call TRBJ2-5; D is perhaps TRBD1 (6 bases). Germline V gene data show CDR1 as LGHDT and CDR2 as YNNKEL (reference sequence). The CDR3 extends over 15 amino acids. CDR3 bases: TGTGCCAGCTCATACTCAGGACAGACCCAAGAGGCCCAGTACTTC. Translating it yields CASSYSGQTQEAQYF.

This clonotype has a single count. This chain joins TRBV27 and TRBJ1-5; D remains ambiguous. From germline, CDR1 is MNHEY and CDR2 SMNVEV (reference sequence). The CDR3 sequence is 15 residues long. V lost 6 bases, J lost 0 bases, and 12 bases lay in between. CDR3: CASSFRSYSNQPQHF. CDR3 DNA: TGTGCCAGCAGCTTTCGCTCCTATAGCAATCAGCCCCAGCATTTT.

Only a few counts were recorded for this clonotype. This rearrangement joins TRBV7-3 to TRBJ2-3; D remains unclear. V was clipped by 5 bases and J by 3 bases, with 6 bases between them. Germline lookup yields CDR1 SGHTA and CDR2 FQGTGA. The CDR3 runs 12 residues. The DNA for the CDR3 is TGTGCCAGCAGCGACCGTACAGATACGCAGTATTTT. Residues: CASSDRTDTQYF.

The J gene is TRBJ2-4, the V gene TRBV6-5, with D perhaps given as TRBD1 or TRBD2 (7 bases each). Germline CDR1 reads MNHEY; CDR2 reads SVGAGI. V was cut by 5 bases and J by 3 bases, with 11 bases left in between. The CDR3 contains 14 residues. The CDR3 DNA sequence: TGTGCCAGCAGTGGGGGGGACAGCAAAAACATTCAGTACTTC. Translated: CASSGGDSKNIQYF.

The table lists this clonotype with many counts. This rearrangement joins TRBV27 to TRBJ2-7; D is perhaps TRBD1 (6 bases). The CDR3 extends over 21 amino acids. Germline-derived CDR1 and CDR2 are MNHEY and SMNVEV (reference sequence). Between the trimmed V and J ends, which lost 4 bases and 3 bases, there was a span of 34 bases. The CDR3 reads CASSSFTGLGKRTRALYEQYF. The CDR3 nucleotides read TGTGCCAGCAGTTCTTTCACAGGGTTAGGTAAACGAACTAGGGCTCTCTACGAGCAGTACTTC.

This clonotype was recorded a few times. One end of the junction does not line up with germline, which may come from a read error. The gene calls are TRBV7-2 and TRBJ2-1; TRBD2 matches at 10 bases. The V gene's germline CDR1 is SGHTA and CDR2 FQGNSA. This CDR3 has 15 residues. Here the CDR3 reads CASSIAGGRINEQFF. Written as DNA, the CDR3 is TGTGCCAGCAGCATAGCGGGAGGAAGGATCAATGAGCAGTTCTTC.

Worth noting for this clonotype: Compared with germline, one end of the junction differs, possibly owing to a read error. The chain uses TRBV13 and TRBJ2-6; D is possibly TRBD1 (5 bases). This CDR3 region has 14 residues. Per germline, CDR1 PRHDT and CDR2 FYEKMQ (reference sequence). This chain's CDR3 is CASSFTGGANVPTF. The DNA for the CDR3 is TGTGCCAGCAGCTTCACGGGTGGGGCCAACGTCCCGACTTTC.

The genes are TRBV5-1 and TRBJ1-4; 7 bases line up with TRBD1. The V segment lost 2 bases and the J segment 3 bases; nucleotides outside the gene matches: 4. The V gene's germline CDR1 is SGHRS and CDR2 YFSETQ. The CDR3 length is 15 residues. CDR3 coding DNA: TGCGCCAGCAGCTTTACAGGGGTGGCTAATGAAAAACTGTTTTTT. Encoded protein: CASSFTGVANEKLFF.